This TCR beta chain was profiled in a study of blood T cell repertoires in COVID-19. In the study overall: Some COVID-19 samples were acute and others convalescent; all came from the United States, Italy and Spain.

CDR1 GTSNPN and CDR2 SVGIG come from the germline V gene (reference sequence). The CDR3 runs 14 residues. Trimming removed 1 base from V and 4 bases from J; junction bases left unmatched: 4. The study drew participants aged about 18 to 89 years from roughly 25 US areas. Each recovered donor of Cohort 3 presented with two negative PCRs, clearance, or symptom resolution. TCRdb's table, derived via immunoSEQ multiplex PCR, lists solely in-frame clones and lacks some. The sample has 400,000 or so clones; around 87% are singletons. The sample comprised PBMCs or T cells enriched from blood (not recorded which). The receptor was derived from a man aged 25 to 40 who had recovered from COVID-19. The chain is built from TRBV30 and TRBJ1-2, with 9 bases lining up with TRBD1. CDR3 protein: CAWSDRGQVYGYTF. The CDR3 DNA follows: TGTGCCTGGAGTGACAGGGGGCAGGTCTATGGCTACACCTTC. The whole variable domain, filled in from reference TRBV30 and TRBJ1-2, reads SQTIHQWPATLVQPVGSPLSLECTVEGTSNPNLYWYRQAAGRGLQLLFYSVGIGQISSEVPQNLSASRPQDRQFILSSKKLLLSDSGFYLCAWSDRGQVYGYTFGSGTRLTVV.